What follows are 21 T cell receptor beta chains derived from one specimen sequenced in a study of control samples from healthy donors and cancer patients. Profiled with immunoSEQ multiplex PCR; TCRdb holds only in-frame clones, not every one. The table lists approximately 100,000 clones, 90% of them singletons, with more than 3.5% in the top ten. Material: blood. The source is a human donor in good health. The donor label of this sample is uncertain.

V gene TRBV7-6 combines with J gene TRBJ2-5; TRBD2 might be the D (5 bases). The CDR3 contains 11 residues. Germline V CDR1 and CDR2: SGHVS, FNYEAQ. Trimming took off 5 bases at V and 9 bases at J, with 10 bases between the two ends. The CDR3 bases are TGTGCCAGCAGCCTTGACGGGGCCCAGTACTTC. Translating it yields CASSLDGAQYF.

The table lists this clone with a count of one. This chain uses TRBV7-2 with TRBJ2-5; D is ambiguous. This CDR3 has 13 amino acids. The V gene lost 3 bases and the J gene lost 3 bases, with 8 bases spanning the gap. CDR1 is SGHTA, CDR2 FQGNSA, per germline. The CDR3 is CASSLTLKETQYF. CDR3 nucleotides: TGTGCCAGCAGCTTGACACTTAAAGAGACCCAGTACTTC. Supplemented by reference TRBV7-2 and TRBJ2-5, the full variable domain reads GAGVSQSPSNKVTEKGKDVELRCDPISGHTALYWYRQSLGQGLEFLIYFQGNSAPDKSGLPSDRFSAERTGGSVSTLTIQRTQQEDSAVYLCASSLTLKETQYFGPGTRLLVL.

This chain joins TRBV10-3 and TRBJ2-1; a possible D gene is TRBD1 (6 bases). Between the trimmed V and J ends, which lost 7 bases and 8 bases, there was a span of 21 bases. This CDR3 has 15 amino acids. Per the germline V gene, CDR1 is ENHRY and CDR2 is SYGVKD. The CDR3 sequence is CAITHGTLEDHEQFF. The CDR3 bases are TGTGCCATCACTCACGGGACACTAGAGGATCATGAGCAGTTCTTC.

The chain recombines TRBV30 with TRBJ2-7; D remains unclear. Germline CDR1 and CDR2: GTSNPN and SVGIG (reference sequence). V was pared by 3 bases and J by 4 bases, with 7 bases between. This CDR3 comprises 11 residues. The CDR3 DNA follows: TGTGCCTGGAGCTTCCAATACGAGCAGTACTTC. Encoded protein: CAWSFQYEQYF.

The chain recombines TRBV6-4 with TRBJ1-2, with 8 bases lining up with TRBD1. V gave up 6 bases and J gave up 8 bases; unmatched junction bases: 8. This CDR3 is built from 13 residues. Per germline, CDR1 MRHNA and CDR2 SNTAGT. CDR3 residues: CASRPLDRGGYTF. For the CDR3, the DNA is TGTGCCAGCAGGCCACTCGACAGGGGAGGCTACACCTTC.

The gene calls are TRBV25-1 and TRBJ1-6; TRBD1 might be the D (5 bases). V lost 4 bases to trimming and J lost 0 bases, with 16 bases between them. This CDR3 contains 18 residues. Germline loops: CDR1 MGHDK, CDR2 SYGVNS. The CDR3 sequence: CASSGRDAESSYNSPLHF. The DNA for the CDR3 is TGTGCCAGCAGTGGAAGGGACGCGGAGAGCTCCTATAATTCACCCCTCCACTTT.

The gene calls are TRBV18 and TRBJ1-2; TRBD1 matches at 7 bases. CDR1 KGHSH and CDR2 LQKENI come from the germline V gene. CDR3 size: 13 residues. Unmatched junction bases numbered 4, after V lost 2 bases and J lost 7 bases. The CDR3 protein is CASSPDRVAGYTF. For the CDR3, the DNA is TGTGCCAGCTCACCAGACAGGGTTGCTGGCTACACCTTC.

The chain carries TRBV7-2 and TRBJ1-3; TRBD1 matches 7 bases. The trim removed 5 bases at V and 7 bases at J, leaving 2 bases unmatched. The CDR3 totals 12 residues. Germline V gives CDR1 SGHTA, CDR2 FQGNSA. CDR3 nucleotide sequence: TGTGCCAGCAGCGAACAGGGGAACACCATATATTTT. It specifies CASSEQGNTIYF.

This clone came up once. The V and J genes are TRBV25-1 and TRBJ1-1, with 7 positions matching TRBD1. Germline V lookup: CDR1 MGHDK, CDR2 SYGVNS. V dropped 3 bases and J dropped 5; count of bases not matched to a gene: 9. The CDR3 sequence is 15 residues long. CDR3 amino acids: CASSESTGFLTEAFF. CDR3 nucleotide sequence: TGTGCCAGCAGTGAGTCGACAGGGTTCCTGACTGAAGCTTTCTTT.

The rearrangement joins TRBV19 to TRBJ1-3, with TRBD1 as a possible D gene (5 bases). The CDR3 has 16 amino acids. The V end lost 8 bases, the J end lost 0 bases, and 17 bases lay between the germline ends. The germline V gene encodes CDR1 LNHDA and CDR2 SQIVND (reference sequence). The CDR3 sequence: CASVPAGGDSGNTIYF. DNA of the CDR3: TGTGCCAGTGTTCCCGCGGGGGGGGACTCTGGAAACACCATATATTTT.

The count of this clone is one. The rearrangement links TRBV20-1 to TRBJ1-1; the D is unclear. Trimming shortened V by 3 bases and J by 1 base, and 3 bases separated the two germline ends. The germline V gene encodes CDR1 DFQATT and CDR2 SNEGSKA (reference sequence). The CDR3 is made up of 11 amino acids. The CDR3 coding sequence is TGCAGTGCTAGGCGGAACACTGAAGCTTTCTTT. It yields the protein CSARRNTEAFF.

The chain couples TRBV5-1 to TRBJ1-1, with 7 bases fitting TRBD1. The germline CDR1 and CDR2 sequences are SGHRS and YFSETQ. This CDR3 is 17 amino acids long. With 2 bases clipped from V and 1 base from J, the junction kept 11 bases outside the gene matches. The CDR3 here is CASSFRRQGGKNTEAFF. CDR3 nucleotide sequence: TGCGCCAGCAGCTTTCGAAGGCAGGGGGGGAAGAACACTGAAGCTTTCTTT.

The chain is built from TRBV11-2 and TRBJ2-7; maybe TRBD2 (6 bases). Germline values: CDR1 SGHAT, CDR2 FQNNGV. Trimming cost V 2 bases and J 7 bases, with 12 bases left between them. CDR3 size: 13 residues. CDR3 sequence reads: CASSLILAREQYF. In DNA, the CDR3 is TGTGCCAGCAGCTTAATCCTAGCGAGGGAGCAGTACTTC.

This chain connects TRBV7-8 to TRBJ1-1, with a weak D call TRBD1 (5 bases). The CDR3 spans 15 residues. V gave up 0 bases and J gave up 1 base, with 9 bases separating them. CDR1 SGHVS and CDR2 FQNEAQ come from the germline V gene. The CDR3 is CASSLAGPQNTEAFF. In DNA, the CDR3 is TGTGCCAGCAGCTTAGCGGGACCCCAGAACACTGAAGCTTTCTTT.

The chain combines TRBV10-3 with TRBJ2-7; D is uncertain. Germline lookup yields CDR1 ENHRY and CDR2 SYGVKD. Trimming removed 4 bases from V and 2 bases from J, with 21 bases in between. The CDR3 runs 17 residues. This CDR3 reads CAISGSPSRGSTYEQYF. CDR3 nucleotides: TGTGCCATCAGTGGCAGCCCCTCTCGAGGTTCCACCTACGAGCAGTACTTC.

The chain carries TRBV5-1 and TRBJ2-1, with 7 bases matching TRBD1. The junction had 10 bases not matched to a gene; V was cut back by 5 bases and J by 8 bases. CDR1 and CDR2 (germline): SGHRS, YFSETQ. This CDR3 has 14 residues. As DNA, the CDR3 is TGCGCCAGCAGTACAGGGGATTCTGGTCATGAGCAGTTCTTC. Translation: CASSTGDSGHEQFF.

V and J are TRBV14 and TRBJ2-7; D call uncertain. CDR3 length: 11 amino acids. Germline CDR1 and CDR2: SGHDN and FVKESK. The germline V and J ends were trimmed by 3 bases and 3 bases, with 3 bases remaining between them. CDR3 amino acids: CASSQDYEQYF. CDR3 sequence (DNA): TGTGCCAGCAGCCAGGACTACGAGCAGTACTTC. The whole variable domain, remainder taken from reference TRBV14 and TRBJ2-7, is EAGVTQFPSHSVIEKGQTVTLRCDPISGHDNLYWYRRVMGKEIKFLLHFVKESKQDESGMPNNRFLAERTGGTYSTLKVQPAELEDSGVYFCASSQDYEQYFGPGTRLTVT.

The J gene is TRBJ1-4, the V gene TRBV6-1; no reliable D call. Trimming took 3 bases from V and 5 from J, leaving 7 bases between them. CDR1 and CDR2 (germline): MNHNS, SASEGT. The CDR3 totals 13 residues. CDR3 region: CASSDYSNEKLFF. CDR3 in DNA: TGTGCCAGCAGTGATTACAGCAATGAAAAACTGTTTTTT.

The chain is built from TRBV27 and TRBJ1-5, with D maybe TRBD1 (6 bases). Trimming took 0 bases from V and 3 from J, leaving 12 bases between them. CDR1 is MNHEY and CDR2 is SMNVEV in the germline V gene (reference sequence). CDR3 length: 16 amino acids. This CDR3 is CASSLSSDRINQPQHF. CDR3 in DNA: TGTGCCAGCAGTTTATCATCCGACAGGATCAATCAGCCCCAGCATTTT.

This chain connects TRBV3-1 (or the pseudogene TRBV3-2) to TRBJ1-1, with a tentative D call TRBD1 (5 bases). The CDR3 sequence is 13 residues long. Germline lookup yields CDR1 LGHDT and CDR2 YNNKEL (reference sequence). V gave up 1 base and J gave up 4 bases, with 7 bases separating them. As DNA, the CDR3 is TGTGCCAGCAGCCAAGCCGGGGGCACTGAAGCTTTCTTT. Its translation is CASSQAGGTEAFF.

The rearrangement uses TRBV10-3 and TRBJ1-1; a weak D match, TRBD1 (6 bases). V lost 10 bases to trimming and J lost 7 bases, with 25 bases between them. CDR1 ENHRY and CDR2 SYGVKD come from the germline V gene. This CDR3 has 15 amino acids. CDR3 in amino acids: CATDSGGPGGGEAFF. The CDR3 coding sequence is TGTGCCACCGATTCTGGGGGCCCGGGAGGAGGTGAAGCTTTCTTT.